What follows are 9 T cell receptor beta chains derived from one specimen sequenced in a study of T-cell reconstitution after alpha-beta-depleted transplantation in children. Molecular barcoding with unique molecular identifiers was used for the TCRbeta library. One entry per CDR3 protein, called by TCRdb with MiXCR from the PCR reads. The sample includes about 440,000 distinct CDR3 sequences, around two fifths seen only once; the top ten take around 29%. Sequences were derived from PBMCs, sampled before TCRalphabeta/CD19-depleted stem cell transplant. All receptors come from a girl aged 2 to 9 with aplastic anemia, due to receive a stem cell transplant.

In its sample, this clonotype was seen once. A read error may be the cause here, since a much bigger clone is one base away. The chain has TRBV28 and TRBJ2-5; 7 bases line up with TRBD1. The CDR3 is 13 amino acids. Per germline, CDR1 MDHEN and CDR2 SYDVKM. In nucleotides, the CDR3 is TGTGCCAGCCAGGGACAGCTGCAAGAGACCCAGAACTTC. It is translated as CASQGQLQETQNF.

This clonotype was seen many times. The chain has TRBV9 and TRBJ1-5, with TRBD1 identical over 7 bases. The length of the CDR3 is 18 residues. J lost 11 bases, V lost 0 bases, and 20 bases had no gene match. The germline gives CDR1 SGDLS, CDR2 YYNGEE. This CDR3 reads CASSVVSGKGALCGTQHF. CDR3 DNA sequence: TGTGCCAGCAGCGTAGTTTCCGGGAAGGGGGCCCTATGCGGTACCCAGCATTTT.

The rearrangement uses TRBV9 and TRBJ2-4; 8 bases line up with TRBD2. V was pared by 2 bases and J by 1 base, with 5 bases of the junction left unmatched. The CDR3 runs 16 residues. Germline V gene sequence: CDR1 SGDLS, CDR2 YYNGEE. The chain's CDR3 is CASSVDPGGAKNIQYF. CDR3 bases: TGTGCCAGCAGCGTCGATCCGGGGGGGGCCAAAAACATTCAGTACTTC.

This clonotype was detected a few times. CDR3 bases: TGTGCCAGCGTACCGACAGGGAATGGAAACACCATATATTTT. This gives the protein CASVPTGNGNTIYF. V and J are TRBV7-9 and TRBJ1-3; 7 nucleotides agree with TRBD1. This CDR3 region has 14 residues. Germline V lookup: CDR1 SEHNR, CDR2 FQNEAQ (reference sequence). Trimming took 8 bases from V and 3 from J; bases not matched to a gene: 7.

The chain joins TRBV20-1 to TRBJ2-5; no definite D call. Germline values: CDR1 DFQATT, CDR2 SNEGSKA (reference sequence). This CDR3 is built from 12 residues. V lost 3 bases to trimming and J lost 13 bases, with 18 bases between them. CDR3 coding DNA: TGCAGTGCTAGGCTATCTGACGGCGGACGGTACTTC. Translation: CSARLSDGGRYF.

The sample holds many counts of this clonotype. This sequence joins TRBV10-3 and TRBJ2-5; D call uncertain. The CDR3 is 12 amino acids. Germline V gene data show CDR1 as ENHRY and CDR2 as SYGVKD. Trimming left V 4 bases short and J 4 bases short, with 7 bases between. In DNA form, the CDR3 reads TGTGCCATCAGTGCGGGTGTAGAGACCCAGTACTTC. As protein: CAISAGVETQYF.

V usage is TRBV20-1 and J usage is TRBJ2-1; 9 positions agree with TRBD2. The junction had 7 bases not matched to a gene; V was cut back by 6 bases and J by 7 bases. CDR1 and CDR2 (germline): DFQATT, SNEGSKA (reference sequence). The CDR3 is 13 amino acids. This chain's CDR3 is CSAIAGELNEQFF. CDR3 coding DNA: TGCAGTGCCATAGCGGGAGAATTGAATGAGCAGTTCTTC.

The chain recombines TRBV10-3 with TRBJ2-1; D is ambiguous. The V end lost 3 bases, the J end lost 0 bases, and 12 bases lay between the germline ends. CDR3 length equals 16 residues. CDR1 is ENHRY and CDR2 is SYGVKD in the germline V gene. The CDR3 region is CAISDPSQSSYNEQFF. CDR3 nucleotides: TGTGCCATCAGTGACCCGTCTCAGAGCTCCTACAATGAGCAGTTCTTC.

In its sample, this clonotype was seen many times. The CDR3 coding sequence is TGCGCCAGCAGCTCCAACGAGGGGATTAAGGTCTATGAGCAGTTCTTC. Translating gives CASSSNEGIKVYEQFF. J is TRBJ2-1 and V is TRBV5-1; D is possibly TRBD1 or TRBD2 (5 bases each). Deletions cut 3 bases from V and 8 bases from J, with 21 bases between. Looked up from germline, CDR1 is SGHRS and CDR2 is YFSETQ. CDR3 length equals 16 residues.